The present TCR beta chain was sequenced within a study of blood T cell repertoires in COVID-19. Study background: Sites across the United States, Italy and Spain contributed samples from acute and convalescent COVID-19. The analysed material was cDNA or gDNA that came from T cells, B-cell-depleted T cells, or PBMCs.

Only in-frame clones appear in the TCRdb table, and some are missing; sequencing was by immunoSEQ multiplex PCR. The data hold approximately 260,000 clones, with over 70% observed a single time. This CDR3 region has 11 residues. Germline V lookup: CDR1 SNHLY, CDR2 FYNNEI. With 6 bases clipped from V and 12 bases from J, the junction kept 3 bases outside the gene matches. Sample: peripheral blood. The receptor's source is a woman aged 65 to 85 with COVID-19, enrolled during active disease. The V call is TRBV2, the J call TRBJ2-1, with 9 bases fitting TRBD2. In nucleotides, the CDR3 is TGTGCCAGCAGGGAGGGACTAGCGCAGTTCTTC. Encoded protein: CASREGLAQFF.